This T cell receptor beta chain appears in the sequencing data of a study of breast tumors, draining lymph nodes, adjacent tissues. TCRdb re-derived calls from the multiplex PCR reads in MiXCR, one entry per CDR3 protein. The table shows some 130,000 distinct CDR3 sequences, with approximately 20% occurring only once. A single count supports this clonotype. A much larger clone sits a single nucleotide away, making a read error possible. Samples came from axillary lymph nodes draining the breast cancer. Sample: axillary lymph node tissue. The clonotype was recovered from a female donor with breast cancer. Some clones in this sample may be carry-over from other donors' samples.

The CDR3 here is CVSSTRQGNEQYF. CDR3 sequence (DNA): TGTGTCAGTAGTACCAGACAGGGAAACGAGCAGTACTTC. The rearrangement joins TRBV19 to TRBJ2-7; 7 bases fit TRBD1. CDR1 LNHDA and CDR2 SQIVND come from the germline V gene (reference sequence). CDR3 length equals 13 residues.